Shown below are 15 T cell receptor beta chains from a single sample sequenced in a study of radiation and T cells in renal cell carcinoma. The time point here: baseline pretreatment blood. Regarding treatment: 15 Gy SBRT to primary tumor, nephrectomy 4 weeks later. Here immunoSEQ multiplex PCR was the method, and the copy in TCRdb shows in-frame clones only, minus some. Of 50,000 to 75,000 clones listed, approximately 80% are singletons. The material was blood, obtained from a patient whose treatment included radiotherapy and nephrectomy. The origin of the receptors is a man in his 60s with renal cell carcinoma.

The V and J genes are TRBV29-1 and TRBJ2-4; D tentatively fits TRBD1 or TRBD2 (5 bases each). V shed 4 bases and J shed 6 bases, with 10 bases lying between them. The CDR3 loop spans 12 amino acids. Germline V CDR1 and CDR2: SQVTM, ANQGSEA. The CDR3 sequence: CSVGDGINIQYF. CDR3 DNA: TGCAGCGTTGGGGACGGAATAAACATTCAGTACTTC.

This clone occurred a few times. Other DNA variants within this sample encode the same CDR3. This sequence joins TRBV10-3 and TRBJ2-1, with 9 bases that match TRBD1. Unmatched junction bases numbered 1, after V lost 3 bases and J lost 4 bases. The CDR3 has 14 residues. Per the germline V gene, CDR1 is ENHRY and CDR2 is SYGVKD. The CDR3, as DNA: TGTGCCATCAGTGAAGGACAGGGGTACAATGAGCAGTTCTTC. As protein: CAISEGQGYNEQFF.

This clone showed up just once. The chain carries TRBV5-4 and TRBJ2-1; D could derive from TRBD1 or TRBD2 (5 bases each). The CDR3 loop spans 14 amino acids. V was clipped by 4 bases and J by 5 bases, with 13 bases between them. Germline V gene sequence: CDR1 SGHNT, CDR2 YYREEE (reference sequence). For the CDR3, the DNA is TGTGCCAGCAGCCTAGGGACCCGGGACAATGAGCAGTTCTTC. Translated: CASSLGTRDNEQFF.

This rearrangement joins TRBV15 to TRBJ2-7; TRBD2 matches at 12 bases. The CDR3 sequence is 16 residues long. Germline V gene data show CDR1 as LNHNV and CDR2 as YYDKDF (reference sequence). With V trimmed by 6 bases and J by 3 bases, 9 bases remained unmatched. In DNA form, the CDR3 reads TGTGCCACCAGTCCCCCTCTAGCGGGGGGGGGCTACGAGCAGTACTTC. Translating gives CATSPPLAGGGYEQYF. Variable domain in full (rest from reference TRBV15 and TRBJ2-7): DAMVIQNPRYQVTQFGKPVTLSCSQTLNHNVMYWYQQKSSQAPKLLFHYYDKDFNNEADTPDNFQSRRPNTSFCFLDIRSPGLGDTAMYLCATSPPLAGGGYEQYFGPGTRLTVT.

The chain has TRBV11-3 and TRBJ1-5; D uncertain. The germline V gene has CDR1 SGHNT and CDR2 YENEEA. The CDR3 extends over 13 amino acids. Deletions cut 4 bases from V and 3 bases from J, with 7 bases between. The CDR3 loop is CASSSEVNQPQHF. The CDR3 nucleotides read TGTGCCAGCAGCTCAGAGGTCAATCAGCCCCAGCATTTT. Based on the CDR3 plus reference TRBV11-3 and TRBJ1-5, the full variable domain is EAGVVQSPRYKIIEKKQPVAFWCNPISGHNTLYWYLQNLGQGPELLIRYENEEAVDDSQLPKDRFSAERLKGVDSTLKIQPAELGDSAVYLCASSSEVNQPQHFGDGTRLSIL.

The chain employs TRBV7-2 and TRBJ2-1; D tentatively reads TRBD1 or TRBD2 (5 bases each). Germline assignment: CDR1 SGHTA and CDR2 FQGNSA. CDR3 length equals 13 residues. Trimming took off 5 bases at V and 9 bases at J, with 14 bases between the two ends. The CDR3 spells CASSDQSGTEQFF. The CDR3 bases are TGTGCCAGCAGCGATCAATCGGGGACTGAGCAGTTCTTC.

This chain links TRBV19 with TRBJ1-6; D possibly corresponds to TRBD1 (6 bases). Germline V gene data show CDR1 as LNHDA and CDR2 as SQIVND (reference sequence). With 4 bases removed from V and 6 bases from J, the gap between germline ends came to 22 bases. There are 18 residues in the CDR3. CDR3 loop: CASSTFTGIGGINSPLHF. The DNA of the CDR3 is TGTGCCAGTAGTACCTTCACAGGGATCGGGGGAATTAATTCACCCCTCCACTTT. Together with reference TRBV19 and TRBJ1-6, the CDR3 gives the full variable domain: DGGITQSPKYLFRKEGQNVTLSCEQNLNHDAMYWYRQDPGQGLRLIYYSQIVNDFQKGDIAEGYSVSREKKESFPLTVTSAQKNPTAFYLCASSTFTGIGGINSPLHFGNGTRLTVT.

This clone came up a few times. V usage is TRBV10-1 and J usage is TRBJ2-2; the match to TRBD1 covers 7 bases. The V segment lost 5 bases and the J segment 4 bases; nucleotides outside the gene matches: 4. Germline V gene data show CDR1 as WNHNN and CDR2 as SYGVQD (reference sequence). This CDR3 contains 14 residues. The CDR3 DNA reads TGCGCCAGCAGTACGACAGGGCGCACCGGGGAGCTGTTTTTT. Protein product: CASSTTGRTGELFF.

A single count supports this clone. The CDR3 bases are TGTGCCAGCCGATTCGGTAATTTGGAGCTGTTTTTT. This codes for CASRFGNLELFF. The chain employs TRBV7-2 and TRBJ2-2; no firm D call. This CDR3 region has 12 residues. The V gene lost 8 bases and the J gene lost 10 bases, with 14 bases spanning the gap. Germline CDR1 SGHTA, CDR2 FQGNSA.

This clone has ten or more counts. This chain links TRBV5-6 with TRBJ1-1; D call uncertain. Germline V gene sequence: CDR1 SGHDT, CDR2 YYEEEE. CDR3 length: 16 residues. V lost 0 bases, J lost 3 bases, and 15 bases lay in between. DNA for the CDR3: TGTGCCAGCAGCTTGGGGGAGTATGCGAGTGACACTGAAGCTTTCTTT. Protein sequence: CASSLGEYASDTEAFF.

This chain joins TRBV19 and TRBJ1-2; 7 nucleotides match TRBD1. Germline V gives CDR1 LNHDA, CDR2 SQIVND (reference sequence). The J segment lost 0 bases and the V segment lost 5 bases, leaving 9 bases of the junction unmatched. This CDR3 contains 16 residues. In DNA form, the CDR3 reads TGTGCCAGTAGTCTCCCAGGGACAGTGACTAACTATGGCTACACCTTC. Its translation: CASSLPGTVTNYGYTF. The variable domain in full, completed from reference TRBV19 and TRBJ1-2, reads DGGITQSPKYLFRKEGQNVTLSCEQNLNHDAMYWYRQDPGQGLRLIYYSQIVNDFQKGDIAEGYSVSREKKESFPLTVTSAQKNPTAFYLCASSLPGTVTNYGYTFGSGTRLTVV.

The rearrangement uses TRBV30 and TRBJ2-7; D may match TRBD1 or TRBD2 (5 bases each). Germline assignment: CDR1 GTSNPN and CDR2 SVGIG (reference sequence). There are 12 residues in the CDR3. The V and J ends lost 3 bases and 6 bases respectively, with 12 bases between them. CDR3 sequence (DNA): TGTGCCTGGAGGTCGGCAGGGAGCGAGCAGTACTTC. Translating gives CAWRSAGSEQYF.

The chain has TRBV30 and TRBJ1-1; D unclear. The germline CDR1 and CDR2 sequences are GTSNPN and SVGIG (reference sequence). There are 13 residues in the CDR3. V lost 0 bases to trimming and J lost 5 bases, with 10 bases between them. In DNA, the CDR3 is TGTGCCTGGAGTGTACGGCGAGGGACTGAAGCTTTCTTT. Translated, it gives CAWSVRRGTEAFF.

The V gene is TRBV27, the J gene TRBJ2-7; 8 bases line up with TRBD2. V lost 6 bases and J lost 7; bases outside the gene matches: 11. CDR1 and CDR2 (germline): MNHEY, SMNVEV (reference sequence). This CDR3 region has 14 residues. The CDR3 DNA reads as TGTGCCAGCAGCCAGGGACTAGGGGCTTGGGAGCAGTACTTC. Protein sequence: CASSQGLGAWEQYF.

This chain connects TRBV5-1 to TRBJ1-5; D is ambiguous. The germline CDR1 and CDR2 sequences are SGHRS and YFSETQ. The CDR3 totals 15 residues. The V and J ends lost 1 base and 2 bases respectively, with 10 bases between them. The CDR3 loop is CASSLFPRGNQPQHF. In DNA, the CDR3 is TGCGCCAGCAGCTTGTTCCCCAGAGGCAATCAGCCCCAGCATTTT.